This TCR beta chain stems from a study of blood T cell repertoires in COVID-19. Whole-study context: COVID-19 samples collected from the United States, Italy and Spain covered acute and convalescent phases. PBMCs, B-cell-depleted T cells, or T cells provided the cDNA or gDNA that made up the material.

Study processing details: From reference gene primer amplification, estimates of nucleated cell counts were derived. This table comes from immunoSEQ multiplex PCR, and its TCRdb copy is limited to in-frame clones, with some not included. V and J calls and clone size are those listed in that table; D and trimming were worked out from the DNA. The sample records 250,000 to 350,000 clones, 86% being singletons. CDR3 length: 13 amino acids. Per germline, CDR1 KGHDR and CDR2 SFDVKD. The V gene end was trimmed by 5 bases and the J gene end by 8 bases; junction bases not matched to a gene: 5. The sequencing sample was made of peripheral blood. The sequence came from a woman aged 25 to 45 with active or convalescent COVID-19. This sequence joins TRBV24-1 and TRBJ2-3; TRBD2 agrees at 8 bases. CDR3 bases: TGTGCCACCAGTGGAGCGGGGGAGGGTACGCAGTATTTT. Translation: CATSGAGEGTQYF.